Listed here are 29 T cell receptor beta chains from one sample, sequenced in a study of T-cell memory formation after mild COVID-19. MiXCR, run by TCRdb on the 5' RACE reads, gives a single entry per CDR3 protein. The repertoire holds approximately 250,000 distinct CDR3 sequences, with approximately 15% as singletons. The specimen sequenced was PBMCs or a T cell subset sorted from them (not recorded which). These receptors came from an adult woman who had mild COVID-19 (a few samples of this study predate the infection). Cell type and time point are not known.

In this sample, this clonotype turned up a few times. V gene TRBV29-1 combines with J gene TRBJ2-7, with 10 bases fitting TRBD2. After removal of 5 bases from V and 3 bases from J, the junction contained 4 bases not matched to a gene. Germline CDR1 SQVTM, CDR2 ANQGSEA. CDR3 length equals 13 residues. The CDR3: CSVLPSGSYEQYF. In DNA, the CDR3 is TGCAGCGTTTTGCCTAGCGGGAGCTACGAGCAGTACTTC.

In its sample, this clonotype was seen a few times. J is TRBJ2-7 and V is TRBV7-2; 8 bases align to TRBD2. Trimming cost V 5 bases and J 1 base; bases outside gene matches: 4. The CDR3 totals 14 residues. Germline values: CDR1 SGHTA, CDR2 FQGNSA. The CDR3 DNA sequence: TGTGCCAGCAGCATTACTAGCGGATCCTACGAGCAGTACTTC. Translation: CASSITSGSYEQYF.

The chain recombines TRBV2 with TRBJ2-7, with TRBD2 matching over 8 bases. Germline lookup yields CDR1 SNHLY and CDR2 FYNNEI. The length of the CDR3 is 14 residues. Trimming took 2 bases from V and 6 from J; bases not matched to a gene: 6. This chain's CDR3 is CASSETAGGLEQYF. Here the CDR3 DNA reads TGTGCCAGCAGTGAAACTGCGGGAGGTCTCGAGCAGTACTTC.

This chain joins TRBV4-1 and TRBJ2-5; 13 bases fit TRBD2. CDR1 is MGHRA and CDR2 is YSYEKL in the germline V gene. Losses at the gene ends were 3 bases for V and 4 bases for J; bases not matched to a gene: 5. CDR3 length equals 16 residues. CDR3 bases: TGCGCCAGCAGCCAGACCGGGACTAGCGGGGCAGAGACCCAGTACTTC. This translates into CASSQTGTSGAETQYF.

This clonotype was counted only a few times. The genes are TRBV7-9 and TRBJ2-2; TRBD1 aligns across 11 bases. Germline values: CDR1 SEHNR, CDR2 FQNEAQ (reference sequence). The CDR3 spans 16 residues. Germline trimming cut 4 bases from V and 1 base from J; bases unmatched to any gene: 2. This chain's CDR3 is CASSSGQGVNTGELFF. The CDR3, as DNA: TGTGCCAGCAGCTCGGGACAGGGGGTGAACACCGGGGAGCTGTTTTTT.

The V call is TRBV4-2, the J call TRBJ2-4, with 10 bases that match TRBD2. The V segment lost 3 bases and the J segment 4 bases; nucleotides outside the gene matches: 9. Germline CDR1 is LGHNA and CDR2 is YNFKEQ. The CDR3 is 17 residues long. The CDR3 region is CASSHVVVTSGKNIQYF. CDR3 in DNA: TGTGCCAGCAGCCATGTAGTGGTGACTAGCGGGAAAAACATTCAGTACTTC.

This clonotype was recorded a few times. V and J are TRBV28 and TRBJ2-7; D is perhaps TRBD1 (6 bases). CDR1 MDHEN and CDR2 SYDVKM come from the germline V gene. V lost 7 bases and J lost 0, with 13 bases in between. The length of the CDR3 is 14 residues. CDR3 in amino acids: CASKQGSPSYEQYF. The CDR3 DNA is TGTGCCAGCAAACAGGGCTCCCCCTCCTACGAGCAGTACTTC.

In its sample, this clonotype was seen many times. V gene TRBV20-1 combines with J gene TRBJ2-1; TRBD1 matches at 10 bases. J lost 9 bases, V lost 5 bases, and 13 bases had no gene match. CDR3 length: 15 residues. Germline values: CDR1 DFQATT, CDR2 SNEGSKA (reference sequence). The CDR3 DNA sequence: TGCAGTGCTCAAGATACCGGGACAGGGGACCGTGAGCAGTTCTTC. It specifies CSAQDTGTGDREQFF.

This clonotype was seen once. The V call is TRBV14, the J call TRBJ1-4; tentative D call: TRBD1 (5 bases). This CDR3 spans 15 amino acids. The V end was cut by 4 bases, the J end by 6 bases, with 15 bases between. The germline CDR1 and CDR2 sequences are SGHDN and FVKESK. CDR3 nucleotides: TGTGCCAGCAGCCTTTACGGGACCCGGGATGAAAAACTGTTTTTT. Translation gives CASSLYGTRDEKLFF.

The chain uses TRBV20-1 and TRBJ1-2; TRBD1 matches 7 bases. Per germline, CDR1 DFQATT and CDR2 SNEGSKA (reference sequence). This CDR3 comprises 12 residues. V dropped 3 bases and J dropped 8; count of bases not matched to a gene: 6. In DNA, the CDR3 is TGCAGTGCTAGCCCAGGGGGGGAGGGCTACACCTTC. It encodes CSASPGGEGYTF.

V gene TRBV5-1 combines with J gene TRBJ1-1; D unresolved. The CDR3 contains 15 residues. The germline V and J ends were trimmed by 4 bases and 4 bases, with 17 bases remaining between them. Germline V gene data show CDR1 as SGHRS and CDR2 as YFSETQ. The CDR3 loop is CASSIGDLASTEAFF. In DNA form, the CDR3 reads TGCGCCAGCAGCATTGGAGATTTGGCGTCCACTGAAGCTTTCTTT.

This clonotype was observed a few times. This rearrangement joins TRBV5-5 to TRBJ1-5; D gene ambiguous. This CDR3 spans 16 amino acids. Germline V gene data show CDR1 as SGHKS and CDR2 as YYEKEE (reference sequence). V lost 0 bases and J 0 bases, leaving 10 bases between the germline ends. CDR3 protein: CASSLAGVGSNQPQHF. CDR3 sequence (DNA): TGTGCCAGCAGCTTGGCCGGGGTTGGTAGCAATCAGCCCCAGCATTTT.

This clonotype has ten or more counts. The gene calls are TRBV9 and TRBJ2-2; TRBD1 is a possible D gene (6 bases). V shed 2 bases and J shed 1 base, with 6 bases lying between them. Germline V gives CDR1 SGDLS, CDR2 YYNGEE. The CDR3 is 14 residues long. The CDR3 DNA is TGTGCCAGCAGCGTGACAGGGAACACCGGGGAGCTGTTTTTT. It specifies CASSVTGNTGELFF. The full variable domain, completed using reference TRBV9 and TRBJ2-2, is DSGVTQTPKHLITATGQRVTLRCSPRSGDLSVYWYQQSLDQGLQFLIQYYNGEERAKGNILERFSAQQFPDLHSELNLSSLELGDSALYFCASSVTGNTGELFFGEGSRLTVL.

V usage is TRBV5-1 and J usage is TRBJ2-1; 8 bases line up with TRBD1. This CDR3 region has 15 residues. Trimming at V came to 4 bases and at J to 1 base, leaving 4 bases not matched to a gene. From germline, CDR1 is SGHRS and CDR2 YFSETQ. In nucleotides, the CDR3 is TGCGCCAGCAGCGGAGGACAGGGTTCCTACAATGAGCAGTTCTTC. This translates into CASSGGQGSYNEQFF.

This clonotype occurred a few times. The rearrangement uses TRBV5-1 and TRBJ2-3; D perhaps matches TRBD2 (7 bases). Trimming took 5 bases from V and 6 from J, leaving 16 bases between them. This CDR3 is 14 amino acids long. Germline CDR1 and CDR2: SGHRS and YFSETQ. CDR3 nucleotide sequence: TGCGCCAGCAGTCTTCGGGGGGCCGGGGATACGCAGTATTTT. It yields the protein CASSLRGAGDTQYF. Using reference TRBV5-1 and TRBJ2-3 for the parts outside the CDR3, the full variable domain is KAGVTQTPRYLIKTRGQQVTLSCSPISGHRSVSWYQQTPGQGLQFLFEYFSETQRNKGNFPGRFSGRQFSNSRSEMNVSTLELGDSALYLCASSLRGAGDTQYFGPGTRLTVL.

In its sample, this clonotype was seen a few times. The chain links TRBV14 to TRBJ1-4; D gene uncertain. This CDR3 contains 15 residues. The germline V gene has CDR1 SGHDN and CDR2 FVKESK. V gave up 1 base and J gave up 7 bases, with 13 bases separating them. In DNA, the CDR3 is TGTGCCAGCAGCCAAGTACTGGGAGGCGGTGAAAAACTGTTTTTT. Translated: CASSQVLGGGEKLFF.

This chain connects TRBV4-1 to TRBJ1-4; D gene ambiguous. This CDR3 is 14 amino acids long. The germline V and J ends were trimmed by 3 bases and 0 bases, with 5 bases remaining between them. Looked up from germline, CDR1 is MGHRA and CDR2 is YSYEKL. The CDR3 sequence: CASSQVATNEKLFF. CDR3 coding DNA: TGCGCCAGCAGCCAGGTGGCAACTAATGAAAAACTGTTTTTT.

The chain couples TRBV20-1 to TRBJ2-5; tentatively, D is TRBD1 or TRBD2 (7 bases each). The CDR3 extends over 14 amino acids. Germline CDR1 and CDR2: DFQATT and SNEGSKA (reference sequence). Trimming took 6 bases from V and 5 from J, leaving 19 bases between them. This CDR3 reads CSALGTKDRETQYF. CDR3 coding DNA: TGCAGTGCCCTCGGGACTAAGGACAGGGAGACCCAGTACTTC.

CDR3 in DNA: TGTGCCAGCAGCGTAGGACAGGGGCTTTACTATGGCTACACCTTC. It is translated as CASSVGQGLYYGYTF. The rearrangement uses TRBV9 and TRBJ1-2; TRBD1 aligns across 8 bases. The trim removed 0 bases at V and 3 bases at J, leaving 4 bases unmatched. The length of the CDR3 is 15 residues. CDR1 and CDR2 (germline): SGDLS, YYNGEE.

This clonotype was seen repeatedly, ten times or more. V gene TRBV24-1 combines with J gene TRBJ2-5; no firm D call. The CDR3 contains 15 residues. Germline CDR1 KGHDR, CDR2 SFDVKD. Trimming took 3 bases from V and 2 from J, leaving 12 bases between them. The CDR3 DNA sequence: TGTGCCACCAGTGATCAAGTACAAACTCAAGAGACCCAGTACTTC. As protein: CATSDQVQTQETQYF.

This clonotype occurred a few times. This chain uses TRBV4-1 with TRBJ2-5; 11 bases fit TRBD1. This CDR3 is 19 amino acids long. After removal of 1 base from V and 3 bases from J, the junction contained 13 bases not matched to a gene. Germline-derived CDR1 and CDR2 are MGHRA and YSYEKL. The CDR3 spells CASSQVARRDRGLEETQYF. In nucleotides, the CDR3 is TGCGCCAGCAGCCAAGTAGCGAGGAGGGACAGGGGGTTAGAAGAGACCCAGTACTTC.

CDR3 amino acids: CASSPSSGTGADTQYF. DNA of the CDR3: TGCGCCAGCAGCCCGTCCTCCGGGACAGGGGCGGATACGCAGTATTTT. The J gene is TRBJ2-3, the V gene TRBV5-1; 10 nucleotides line up with TRBD1. CDR3 size: 16 residues. Germline V gene data show CDR1 as SGHRS and CDR2 as YFSETQ. J was trimmed by 6 bases and V by 4 bases; bases with no gene match: 11.

This clonotype was seen more than once but under ten times. The V gene is TRBV7-2, the J gene TRBJ1-5; D perhaps matches TRBD1 (6 bases). Germline-derived CDR1 and CDR2 are SGHTA and FQGNSA. V lost 1 base to trimming and J lost 0 bases, with 7 bases between them. CDR3 length: 15 residues. CDR3 in amino acids: CASSLGTVSNQPQHF. The DNA for the CDR3 is TGTGCCAGCAGCTTAGGGACAGTTAGCAATCAGCCCCAGCATTTT. Full variable domain (rest looked up from reference TRBV7-2 and TRBJ1-5): GAGVSQSPSNKVTEKGKDVELRCDPISGHTALYWYRQSLGQGLEFLIYFQGNSAPDKSGLPSDRFSAERTGGSVSTLTIQRTQQEDSAVYLCASSLGTVSNQPQHFGDGTRLSIL.

The chain couples TRBV5-1 to TRBJ2-4; TRBD1 matches 9 bases. The V gene's germline CDR1 is SGHRS and CDR2 YFSETQ. The CDR3 length is 14 residues. With V trimmed by 0 bases and J by 15 bases, 10 bases remained unmatched. This CDR3 reads CASSLGDRASGAYF. For the CDR3, the DNA is TGCGCCAGCAGCTTGGGGGACAGGGCCTCGGGGGCGTACTTC.

This chain uses TRBV10-3 with TRBJ2-2; 8 bases map to TRBD2. The CDR3 spans 17 residues. CDR1 and CDR2 (germline): ENHRY, SYGVKD. The ends lost 3 bases at V and 3 bases at J; junction bases unmatched: 9. CDR3 in amino acids: CAISDGGAGVDTGELFF. The CDR3 nucleotides read TGTGCCATCAGTGATGGCGGAGCGGGAGTTGACACCGGGGAGCTGTTTTTT.

Only a few counts were recorded for this clonotype. The gene calls are TRBV24-1 and TRBJ2-1, with 10 nucleotides matching TRBD2. V shed 2 bases, J shed 6 bases, and the junction held 3 bases outside the gene matches. Germline V gene data show CDR1 as KGHDR and CDR2 as SFDVKD. This CDR3 contains 15 residues. CDR3 region: CATSDSRTSGNEQFF. CDR3 DNA sequence: TGTGCCACCAGTGATTCTCGGACTAGCGGCAATGAGCAGTTCTTC.

The chain joins TRBV25-1 to TRBJ2-5; D possibly corresponds to TRBD1 (5 bases). This CDR3 spans 13 amino acids. CDR1 is MGHDK and CDR2 is SYGVNS in the germline V gene. Trimming left V 6 bases short and J 1 base short, with 9 bases between. DNA for the CDR3: TGTGCCAGCAGACCACAGGTCCAAGAGACCCAGTACTTC. It encodes CASRPQVQETQYF.

The CDR3 here is CASSHPGQRTGELFF. Written as DNA, the CDR3 is TGTGCCAGCAGCCACCCGGGACAGAGGACCGGGGAGCTGTTTTTT. This rearrangement joins TRBV7-9 to TRBJ2-2, with TRBD1 matching 7 bases. Germline loops: CDR1 SEHNR, CDR2 FQNEAQ (reference sequence). Trimming at V came to 5 bases and at J to 5 bases, leaving 8 bases not matched to a gene. The CDR3 is 15 residues long.

This clonotype appeared a few times. The V gene is TRBV20-1, the J gene TRBJ2-2; D unclear. Germline V gives CDR1 DFQATT, CDR2 SNEGSKA (reference sequence). The CDR3 is 14 residues long. V dropped 1 base and J dropped 0 bases, with 6 bases sitting between them. In DNA form, the CDR3 reads TGCAGTGCTAGAGGCTATACGAACACCGGGGAGCTGTTTTTT. Translating it yields CSARGYTNTGELFF.